The entry below describes one TCR beta chain. Its antigen remains unknown. CDR1 and CDR2 from the germline V gene are SQVTM and ANQGSEA. Trimming took 4 bases from V and 1 from J, leaving 13 bases between them. The CDR3 is 14 amino acids. The entry originates in a study of beta chain features in type 1 diabetes. Study results and caveats: Shortening of TCRB CDR3s, moderate but significant, appeared in all four CD4+ subsets of Type 1 diabetes patients. In type 1 diabetes patients, VDJ junctions had fewer insertions; deletions at these junctions were more frequent.

Every isolated RNA sample was fully reverse transcribed, so sequencing captured expressed TCRB transcripts. Repertoires were generated with immunoSEQ multiplex PCR, while TCRdb's copy carries only in-frame clones and drops some. Of roughly 610,000 clones listed, around 15% were seen once; the top ten hold about 0.097%. Purities in excess of 95% were seen in all sorted populations. This clonotype originated in a man between 18 and 29 years old in good health. This rearrangement joins TRBV29-1 to TRBJ1-1, with D unclear. Sequencing was done on a sample of naive CD4+ T cells from blood. CDR3 DNA: TGCAGCGTTGCGCCCCGGGTGGCGAACACTGAAGCTTTCTTT. As protein: CSVAPRVANTEAFF.